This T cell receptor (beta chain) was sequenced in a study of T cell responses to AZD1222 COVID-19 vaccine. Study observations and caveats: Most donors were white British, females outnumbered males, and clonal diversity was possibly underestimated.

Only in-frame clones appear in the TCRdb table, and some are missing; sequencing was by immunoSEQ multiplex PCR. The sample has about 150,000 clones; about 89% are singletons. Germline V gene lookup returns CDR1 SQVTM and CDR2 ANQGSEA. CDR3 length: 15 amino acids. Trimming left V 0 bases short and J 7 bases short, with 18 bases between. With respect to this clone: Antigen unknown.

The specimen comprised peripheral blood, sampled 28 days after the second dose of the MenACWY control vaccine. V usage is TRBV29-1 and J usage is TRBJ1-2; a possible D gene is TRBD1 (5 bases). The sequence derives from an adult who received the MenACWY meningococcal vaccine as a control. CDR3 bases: TGCAGCGTTGAAGAACGAACGGAGGGGAGCGGTGGCTACACCTTC. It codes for CSVEERTEGSGGYTF.